Here is one T cell receptor (beta chain) with its context. The data are from a study of blood T cell repertoires in COVID-19. Study background: The United States, Italy and Spain provided the acute and convalescent COVID-19 samples. PBMCs, B-cell-depleted T cells, or T cells were the source of the cDNA or gDNA that made up the material.

V lost 4 bases to trimming and J lost 2 bases; unmatched junction nucleotides: 6. The germline gives CDR1 KGHSH, CDR2 LQKENI. This CDR3 region has 17 residues. Original processing notes: Quantification of nucleated cells was approximated via reference gene primer amplification. Clones were read by immunoSEQ multiplex PCR, and TCRdb kept only the in-frame ones, dropping some. Clone size and V and J calls were adopted from that table, with D and trimming inferred from the DNA. The sample has 62,000 or so clones, 70% to 90% seen once; the top ten hold around 4%. J is TRBJ2-2 and V is TRBV18; TRBD1 agrees at 11 bases. The source is a woman between 40 and 50 years old with acute COVID-19. Material for sequencing was PBMCs or T cells enriched from blood (not recorded which). The CDR3 bases are TGTGCCAGCTCACGGCTTGGGACAGGGGGAAACACCGGGGAGCTGTTTTTT. Its translation is CASSRLGTGGNTGELFF. Drawing the rest from reference TRBV18 and TRBJ2-2, the complete variable domain is NAGVMQNPRHLVRRRGQEARLRCSPMKGHSHVYWYRQLPEEGLKFMVYLQKENIIDESGMPKERFSAEFPKEGPSILRIQQVVRGDSAAYFCASSRLGTGGNTGELFFGEGSRLTVL.